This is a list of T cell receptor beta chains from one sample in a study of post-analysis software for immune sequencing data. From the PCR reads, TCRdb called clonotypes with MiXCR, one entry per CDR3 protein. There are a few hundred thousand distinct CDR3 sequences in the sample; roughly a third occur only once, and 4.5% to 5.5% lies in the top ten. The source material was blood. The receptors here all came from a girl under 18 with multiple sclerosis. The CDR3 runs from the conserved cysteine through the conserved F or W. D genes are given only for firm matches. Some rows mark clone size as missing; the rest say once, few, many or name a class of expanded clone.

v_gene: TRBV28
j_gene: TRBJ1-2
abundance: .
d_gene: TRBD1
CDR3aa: CASSPRTGGSYGYTF
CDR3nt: TGTGCCAGCAGTCCCCGGACAGGGGGAAGCTATGGCTACACCTTC

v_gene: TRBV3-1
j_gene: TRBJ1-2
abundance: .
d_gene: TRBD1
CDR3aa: CASSQGNRGYGYTF
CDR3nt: TGTGCCAGCAGCCAGGGCAACAGGGGCTATGGCTACACCTTC

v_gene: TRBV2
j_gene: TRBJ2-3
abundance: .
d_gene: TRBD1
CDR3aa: CASSPTGASTDMQYF
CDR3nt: TGTGCCAGCAGCCCGACAGGGGCGAGCACGGATATGCAGTATTTT

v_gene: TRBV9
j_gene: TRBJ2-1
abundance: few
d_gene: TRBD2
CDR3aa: CASSYPRENLTHTSYNEQFF
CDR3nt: TGTGCCAGCAGCTACCCGCGGGAGAATCTTACTCATACCTCCTACAATGAGCAGTTCTTC

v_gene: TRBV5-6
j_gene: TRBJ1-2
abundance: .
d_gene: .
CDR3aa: CASRPGQNYGYTF
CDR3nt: TGTGCCAGCAGACCCGGGCAGAACTATGGCTACACCTTC

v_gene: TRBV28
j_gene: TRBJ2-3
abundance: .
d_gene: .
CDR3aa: CATFPLTPGEGSTDTQYF
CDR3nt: TGTGCCACCTTTCCTCTAACACCAGGGGAAGGTAGCACAGATACGCAGTATTTT

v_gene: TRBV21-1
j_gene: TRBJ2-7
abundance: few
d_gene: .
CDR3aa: CARLRERELVHEQYF
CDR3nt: TGTGCCAGACTCCGGGAACGAGAACTTGTCCACGAGCAGTACTTC

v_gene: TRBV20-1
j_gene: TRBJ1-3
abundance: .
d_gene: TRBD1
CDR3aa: CSARPQGIFGNTIYF
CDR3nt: TGCAGTGCTAGGCCACAGGGGATCTTTGGAAACACCATATATTTT

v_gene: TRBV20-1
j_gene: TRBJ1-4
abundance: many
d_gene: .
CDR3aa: CSAQGWNEKLFF
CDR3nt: TGCAGTGCACAGGGATGGAATGAAAAACTGTTTTTT

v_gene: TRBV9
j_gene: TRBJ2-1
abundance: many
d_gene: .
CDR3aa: CASSPRPGAEQFF
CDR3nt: TGTGCCAGCAGCCCTCGCCCGGGAGCTGAGCAGTTCTTC

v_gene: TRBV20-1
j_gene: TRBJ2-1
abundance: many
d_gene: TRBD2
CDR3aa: CSARVGGGANEQFF
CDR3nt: TGCAGTGCCCGAGTCGGCGGGGGGGCCAATGAGCAGTTCTTC

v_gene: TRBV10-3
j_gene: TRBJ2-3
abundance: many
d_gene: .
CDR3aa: CAISERWPDTQYF
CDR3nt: TGTGCCATTAGTGAGCGTTGGCCAGATACGCAGTATTTT

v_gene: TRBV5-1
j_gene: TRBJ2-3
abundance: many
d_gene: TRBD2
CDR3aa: CASSGRGGVDTQYF
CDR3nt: TGCGCCAGCAGCGGACGCGGGGGGGTTGATACGCAGTATTTT

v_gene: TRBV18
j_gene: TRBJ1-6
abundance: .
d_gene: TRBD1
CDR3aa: CASSPPLTGNSPLHF
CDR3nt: TGTGCCAGCTCACCACCGTTGACAGGGAATTCACCCCTCCACTTT

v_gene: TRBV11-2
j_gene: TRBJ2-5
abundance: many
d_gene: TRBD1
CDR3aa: CASIRGRGQQGETQYF
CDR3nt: TGTGCCAGCATCCGGGGTCGGGGACAGCAAGGGGAGACCCAGTACTTC

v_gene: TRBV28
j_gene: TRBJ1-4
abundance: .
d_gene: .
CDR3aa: CASSDTRGNEKLFF
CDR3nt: TGTGCCAGCAGCGACACCAGGGGTAATGAAAAACTGTTTTTT

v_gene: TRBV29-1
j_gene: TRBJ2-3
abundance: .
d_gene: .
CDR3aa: CSEADDGDTQYF
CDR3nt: TGCAGCGAGGCTGACGACGGAGATACGCAGTATTTT

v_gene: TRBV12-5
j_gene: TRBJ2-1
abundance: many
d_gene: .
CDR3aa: CASGHPQGNEQFF
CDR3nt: TGTGCTAGTGGTCATCCGCAGGGTAATGAGCAGTTCTTC

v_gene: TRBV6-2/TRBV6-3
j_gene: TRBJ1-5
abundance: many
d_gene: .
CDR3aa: CASSPVGPGRQHF
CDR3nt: TGTGCCAGCAGTCCGGTAGGGCCCGGGCGCCAGCATTTT

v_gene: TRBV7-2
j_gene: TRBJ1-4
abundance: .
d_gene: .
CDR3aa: CASSLGGLSNEKLFF
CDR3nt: TGTGCCAGCAGCTTAGGGGGTCTATCTAATGAAAAACTGTTTTTT

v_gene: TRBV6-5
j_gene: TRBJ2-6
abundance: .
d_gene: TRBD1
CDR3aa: CASSYQGDGANVLTF
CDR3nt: TGTGCCAGCAGTTACCAGGGGGACGGGGCCAACGTCCTGACTTTC

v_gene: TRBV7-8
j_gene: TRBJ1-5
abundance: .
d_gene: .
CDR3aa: CASSGEGDSNQPQHF
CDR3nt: TGTGCCAGCAGCGGAGAGGGGGATAGCAATCAGCCCCAGCATTTT

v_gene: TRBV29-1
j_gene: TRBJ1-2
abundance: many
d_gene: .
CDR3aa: CSVLQGQGYGYTF
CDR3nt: TGCAGCGTTTTACAGGGCCAGGGCTATGGCTACACCTTC

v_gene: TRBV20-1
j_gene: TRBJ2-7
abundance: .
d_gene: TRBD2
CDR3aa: CSARSIARLAGGPFVYEQYF
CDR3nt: TGCAGTGCTAGATCAATTGCGCGGCTAGCGGGAGGGCCTTTTGTCTACGAGCAGTACTTC

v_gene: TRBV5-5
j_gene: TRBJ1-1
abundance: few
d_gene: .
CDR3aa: CASSPHQAGANTEAFF
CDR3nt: TGTGCCAGCAGCCCCCACCAGGCAGGGGCCAACACTGAAGCTTTCTTT

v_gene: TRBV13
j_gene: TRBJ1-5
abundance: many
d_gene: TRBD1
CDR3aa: CASSLGQAINQPQHF
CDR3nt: TGTGCCAGCAGCCTAGGACAGGCCATTAATCAGCCCCAGCATTTT

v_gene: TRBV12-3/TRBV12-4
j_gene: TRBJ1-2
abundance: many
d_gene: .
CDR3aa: CASSLKRINYGYTF
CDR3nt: TGTGCCAGCAGTTTAAAACGGATTAACTATGGCTACACCTTC

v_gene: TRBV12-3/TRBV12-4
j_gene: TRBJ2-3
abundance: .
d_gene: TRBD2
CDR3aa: CASLGRERERDTQYF
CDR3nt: TGTGCCAGTCTAGGCCGGGAGCGGGAGCGTGATACGCAGTATTTT

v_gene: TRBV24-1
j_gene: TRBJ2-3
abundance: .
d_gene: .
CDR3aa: CATSGQSRDLITDTQYF
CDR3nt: TGTGCCACCAGTGGGCAATCTCGTGACCTCATCACAGATACGCAGTATTTT

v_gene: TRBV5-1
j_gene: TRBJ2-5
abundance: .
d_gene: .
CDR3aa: CASSLRRAETQYF
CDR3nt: TGCGCCAGCAGCTTGCGCAGGGCTGAGACCCAGTACTTC

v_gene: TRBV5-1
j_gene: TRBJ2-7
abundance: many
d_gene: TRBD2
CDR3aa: CASSLAVRLAGSLYGKEQYF
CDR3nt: TGCGCCAGCAGCTTGGCCGTTAGACTAGCGGGATCACTTTACGGTAAGGAGCAGTACTTC

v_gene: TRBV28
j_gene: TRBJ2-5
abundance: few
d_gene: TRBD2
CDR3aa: CASSSAGGYQETQYF
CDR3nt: TGTGCCAGCAGTTCCGCGGGGGGTTACCAAGAGACCCAGTACTTC

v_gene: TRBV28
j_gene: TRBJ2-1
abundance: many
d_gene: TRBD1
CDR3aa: CASSFDRATGNEQFF
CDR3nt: TGTGCCAGCAGTTTTGACAGGGCTACCGGGAATGAGCAGTTCTTC

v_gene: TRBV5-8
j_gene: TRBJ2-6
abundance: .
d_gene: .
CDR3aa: CASSLGWSGANVLTF
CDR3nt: TGTGCCAGCAGCTTGGGTTGGTCCGGGGCCAACGTCCTGACTTTC

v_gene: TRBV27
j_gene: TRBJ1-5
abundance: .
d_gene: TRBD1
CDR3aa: CASRKGQEVRQPQHF
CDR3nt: TGTGCCAGCAGAAAAGGACAGGAGGTTCGTCAGCCCCAGCATTTT

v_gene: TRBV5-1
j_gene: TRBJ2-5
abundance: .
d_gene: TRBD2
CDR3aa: CASSLYLAGRQETQYF
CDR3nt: TGCGCCAGCAGCTTGTACCTAGCGGGAAGGCAAGAGACCCAGTACTTC

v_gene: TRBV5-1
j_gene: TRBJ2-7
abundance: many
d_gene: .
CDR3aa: CASTAGFGEQYF
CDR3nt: TGCGCCAGCACCGCCGGATTTGGCGAGCAGTACTTC

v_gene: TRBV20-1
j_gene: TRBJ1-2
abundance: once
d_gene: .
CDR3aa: CSARDVPLGQLYGYTF
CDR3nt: TGCAGTGCTAGGGACGTCCCCTTGGGGCAGCTCTATGGCTACACCTTC

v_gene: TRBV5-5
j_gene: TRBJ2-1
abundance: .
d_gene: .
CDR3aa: CASSLIASEIYNEQFF
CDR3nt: TGTGCCAGCAGCTTGATTGCTAGCGAAATCTACAATGAGCAGTTCTTC

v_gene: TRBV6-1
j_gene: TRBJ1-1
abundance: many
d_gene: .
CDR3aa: CASDELTTTEAFF
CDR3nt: TGTGCCAGCGATGAGTTGACAACCACTGAAGCTTTCTTT

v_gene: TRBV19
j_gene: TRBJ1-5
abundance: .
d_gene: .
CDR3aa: CASSDTEYSNQPQHF
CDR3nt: TGTGCCAGTAGCGATACAGAGTATAGCAATCAGCCCCAGCATTTT

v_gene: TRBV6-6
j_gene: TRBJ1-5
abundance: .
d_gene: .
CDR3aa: CASTHLGQGDQPQHF
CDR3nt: TGTGCCAGCACCCATCTCGGGCAGGGAGATCAGCCCCAGCATTTT

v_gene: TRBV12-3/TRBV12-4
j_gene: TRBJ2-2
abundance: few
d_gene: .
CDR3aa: CASSVQGNTGELFF
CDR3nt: TGTGCCAGCAGTGTTCAGGGTAACACCGGGGAGCTGTTTTTT

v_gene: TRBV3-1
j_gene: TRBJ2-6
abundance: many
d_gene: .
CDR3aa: CASSQGGVGANVLTF
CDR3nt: TGTGCCAGCAGCCAAGGAGGGGTCGGGGCCAACGTCCTGACTTTC

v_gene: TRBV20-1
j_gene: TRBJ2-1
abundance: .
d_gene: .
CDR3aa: CSASPPTGGGQETQFF
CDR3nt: TGCAGTGCTAGCCCCCCGACAGGTGGGGGCCAAGAGACCCAGTTCTTC

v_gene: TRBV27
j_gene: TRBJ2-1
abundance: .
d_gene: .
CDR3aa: CASSLTKTYNEQFF
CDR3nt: TGTGCCAGCAGTTTGACCAAAACCTACAATGAGCAGTTCTTC

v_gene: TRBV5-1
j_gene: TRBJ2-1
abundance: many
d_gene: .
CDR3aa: CASSLVAVGLAGANEQFF
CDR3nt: TGCGCCAGCAGCTTGGTGGCCGTAGGTTTGGCGGGGGCCAATGAGCAGTTCTTC